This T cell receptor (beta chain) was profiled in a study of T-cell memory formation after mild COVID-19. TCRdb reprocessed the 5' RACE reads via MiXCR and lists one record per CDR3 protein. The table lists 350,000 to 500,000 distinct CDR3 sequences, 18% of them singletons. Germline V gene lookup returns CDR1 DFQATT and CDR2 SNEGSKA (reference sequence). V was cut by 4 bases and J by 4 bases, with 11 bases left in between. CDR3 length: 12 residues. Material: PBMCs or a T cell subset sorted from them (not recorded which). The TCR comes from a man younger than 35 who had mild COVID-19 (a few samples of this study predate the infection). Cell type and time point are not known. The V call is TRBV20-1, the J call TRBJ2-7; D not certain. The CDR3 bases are TGCAGTGCTACTCAGGATGGGTACGAGCAGTACGTC. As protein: CSATQDGYEQYV.